This entry lists 30 T cell receptor beta chains sequenced from one sample in a study of cytomegalovirus exposure and HLA in healthy donors. Assay: immunoSEQ multiplex PCR; the TCRdb copy retains only in-frame clones and omits some. The sample lists under 250,000 clones; over 75% were seen once. What was sequenced was PBMCs. All receptors come from a man younger than 30 in good health and CMV-seropositive.

The CDR3 loop is CASSERGPDLGEQFF. In DNA, the CDR3 is TGTGCCAGCAGTGAACGAGGCCCGGACTTGGGCGAGCAGTTCTTC. The chain links TRBV6-1 to TRBJ2-1; a possible D gene is TRBD2 (5 bases). Trimming pared 2 bases from V and 10 bases from J, leaving 18 bases between. This CDR3 is 15 amino acids long. CDR1 MNHNS and CDR2 SASEGT come from the germline V gene.

With respect to this clone: Compared with germline, one end of the junction differs, possibly owing to a read error. The chain has TRBV7-9 and TRBJ2-7; D might be TRBD1 (5 bases). Germline V gives CDR1 SEHNR, CDR2 FQNEAQ (reference sequence). The CDR3 totals 13 residues. CDR3 DNA: TGTGCCAGCAGCTACCAAGGGGTGGATTCGGTGGGTTGG. Amino acids: CASSYQGVDSVGW. The variable domain in full, completed from reference TRBV7-9 and TRBJ2-7, reads DTGVSQNPRHKITKRGQNVTFRCDPISEHNRLYWYRQTLGQGPEFLTYFQNEAQLEKSRLLSDRFSAERPKGSFSTLEIQRTEQGDSAMYLCASSYQGVDSVGWGPGTRLTVT.

The chain recombines TRBV14 with TRBJ1-2; the D gene is possibly TRBD1 (6 bases). Germline CDR1 is SGHDN and CDR2 is FVKESK. This CDR3 is 13 amino acids long. The germline V and J ends were trimmed by 1 base and 7 bases, with 10 bases remaining between them. DNA of the CDR3: TGTGCCAGCAGCCAAGCGGGGGCGGGTGGCTACACCTTC. This sequence encodes CASSQAGAGGYTF.

This clone occurred once. The chain is built from TRBV7-3 and TRBJ2-5, with TRBD2 as a possible D gene (7 bases). Trimming left V 5 bases short and J 4 bases short, with 20 bases between. Germline CDR1 is SGHTA and CDR2 is FQGTGA. The CDR3 runs 16 residues. The CDR3 sequence: CASSLQGAGHRETQYF. The CDR3 bases are TGTGCCAGCAGCCTCCAAGGAGCGGGACACAGAGAGACCCAGTACTTC.

This sequence joins TRBV6-5 and TRBJ2-5; possibly TRBD2 for D (6 bases). Per the germline V gene, CDR1 is MNHEY and CDR2 is SVGAGI. The length of the CDR3 is 14 residues. The V and J ends lost 0 bases and 7 bases respectively, with 12 bases between them. CDR3 nucleotides: TGTGCCAGCAGTTACTCGAGGGACTCCGGGACCCAGTACTTC. It yields the protein CASSYSRDSGTQYF.

This chain uses TRBV7-2 with TRBJ2-2, with 7 bases fitting TRBD2. From germline, CDR1 is SGHTA and CDR2 FQGNSA. The CDR3 spans 15 residues. V shed 7 bases, J shed 2 bases, and the junction held 7 bases outside the gene matches. In DNA, the CDR3 is TGTGCCAGCAACGGACTAGTTTTTAACACCGGGGAGCTGTTTTTT. Amino acids: CASNGLVFNTGELFF.

The rearrangement links TRBV9 to TRBJ2-3; 12 positions match TRBD1. The CDR3 runs to 16 residues. Germline V gene data show CDR1 as SGDLS and CDR2 as YYNGEE. Trimming removed 4 bases from V and 3 bases from J; junction bases left unmatched: 6. CDR3 nucleotide sequence: TGTGCCAGCAGCTGGGGACAGGGGGCCGGAACAGATACGCAGTATTTT. It encodes CASSWGQGAGTDTQYF.

The CDR3 is CASSEISAYNEQFF. The CDR3 coding sequence is TGTGCCAGCAGTGAAATTAGCGCATACAATGAGCAGTTCTTC. The chain employs TRBV25-1 and TRBJ2-1; a weak D match, TRBD2 (5 bases). The CDR3 spans 14 residues. The V gene's germline CDR1 is MGHDK and CDR2 SYGVNS. Trimming removed 2 bases at V and 4 bases at J, with 9 bases between.

The table lists this clone with a few counts. This chain links TRBV19 with TRBJ2-5; 9 bases map to TRBD1. The CDR3 is made up of 14 amino acids. CDR1 is LNHDA and CDR2 is SQIVND in the germline V gene (reference sequence). Here the CDR3 DNA reads TGTGCAGTAAGCCCGGGACAGGGCTGGGAGACCCAGTACTTC. Translation: CAVSPGQGWETQYF.

In this sample, this clone turned up once. This rearrangement joins TRBV6-5 to TRBJ2-6; perhaps TRBD2 as D (5 bases). CDR3 length: 16 amino acids. Deletions cut 0 bases from V and 1 base from J, with 7 bases between. Looked up from germline, CDR1 is MNHEY and CDR2 is SVGAGI. CDR3 DNA: TGTGCCAGCAGTTACTCCTCGGGGTCTGGGGCCAACGTCCTGACTTTC. It is translated as CASSYSSGSGANVLTF.

This clone was observed a handful of times. V is TRBV5-1 and J is TRBJ2-3; D is uncertain. Germline CDR1 is SGHRS and CDR2 is YFSETQ. V gave up 2 bases and J gave up 2 bases, with 12 bases separating them. The CDR3 has 15 amino acids. CDR3 nucleotide sequence: TGCGCCAGCAGCTTTAAGGGAAGTCACACAGATACGCAGTATTTT. Its protein product is CASSFKGSHTDTQYF.

V usage is TRBV19 and J usage is TRBJ2-1; TRBD2 matches at 8 bases. Germline CDR1 reads LNHDA; CDR2 reads SQIVND (reference sequence). Trimming took 5 bases from V and 8 from J; bases not matched to a gene: 8. This CDR3 is 14 amino acids long. In DNA, the CDR3 is TGTGCCAGTAGTCCGATCAGCGGGAGACATGAGCAGTTCTTC. This codes for CASSPISGRHEQFF.

J is TRBJ1-5 and V is TRBV6-5; D is undetermined. V shed 3 bases and J shed 3 bases, with 6 bases lying between them. The CDR3 covers 13 residues. Germline lookup yields CDR1 MNHEY and CDR2 SVGAGI. Written as DNA, the CDR3 is TGTGCCAGCAGTTATAGTGCCAATCAGCCCCAGCATTTT. As protein: CASSYSANQPQHF.

The chain employs TRBV10-3 and TRBJ1-1; unclear D gene. The CDR3 has 13 amino acids. The germline gives CDR1 ENHRY, CDR2 SYGVKD. Trimming cost V 8 bases and J 3 bases, with 13 bases left between them. The CDR3 DNA is TGTGCCATCGGTATACGAAGGGACACTGAAGCTTTCTTT. The encoded protein is CAIGIRRDTEAFF.

The chain recombines TRBV6-1 with TRBJ1-1; the D gene is possibly TRBD1 (5 bases). Germline values: CDR1 MNHNS, CDR2 SASEGT. The CDR3 has 13 residues. With 5 bases removed from V and 10 bases from J, the gap between germline ends came to 17 bases. CDR3 sequence: CASSLRDPAGAFF. In nucleotides, the CDR3 is TGTGCCAGCAGTCTGCGGGACCCGGCAGGAGCTTTCTTT.

The rearrangement joins TRBV7-9 to TRBJ1-5, with 7 bases fitting TRBD1. V was clipped by 2 bases and J by 6 bases; unmatched bases: 4. The germline V gene has CDR1 SEHNR and CDR2 FQNEAQ (reference sequence). This CDR3 has 14 residues. DNA of the CDR3: TGTGCCAGCAGCTTATCGACAGGGCCTCAGCCCCAGCATTTT. Protein sequence: CASSLSTGPQPQHF.

The chain links TRBV27 to TRBJ2-3; D gene ambiguous. Germline V lookup: CDR1 MNHEY, CDR2 SMNVEV (reference sequence). The CDR3 contains 15 residues. V dropped 5 bases and J dropped 2 bases, with 14 bases sitting between them. The CDR3 DNA follows: TGTGCCAGCAGTCAAAGGGCCGTTTTCACAGATACGCAGTATTTT. Translation gives CASSQRAVFTDTQYF.

A note on this clone: The sample holds other DNA sequences that translate to the same CDR3. The V call is TRBV15, the J call TRBJ2-1; unclear D gene. Germline V gene data show CDR1 as LNHNV and CDR2 as YYDKDF (reference sequence). V lost 1 base and J lost 1, with 8 bases in between. This CDR3 region has 15 residues. Here the CDR3 reads CATSRAGSSYNEQFF. CDR3 in DNA: TGTGCCACCAGCAGAGCCGGCTCGTCCTACAATGAGCAGTTCTTC.

The J gene is TRBJ1-1, the V gene TRBV20-1; unclear D gene. The germline V gene encodes CDR1 DFQATT and CDR2 SNEGSKA (reference sequence). With 4 bases removed from V and 5 bases from J, the gap between germline ends came to 5 bases. This CDR3 is built from 10 residues. The CDR3 here is CSATKTEAFF. Here the CDR3 DNA reads TGCAGTGCTACGAAAACTGAAGCTTTCTTT.

The V call is TRBV5-8, the J call TRBJ2-5; no clear D gene. CDR3 length: 13 amino acids. CDR1 SGHTS and CDR2 YDEGEE come from the germline V gene. Trimming left V 1 base short and J 1 base short, with 5 bases between. For the CDR3, the DNA is TGTGCCAGCAGCTTGCTCGGCCAAGAGACCCAGTACTTC. Amino acids: CASSLLGQETQYF.

The rearrangement uses TRBV2 and TRBJ1-1; D perhaps matches TRBD1 (6 bases). The CDR3 contains 16 residues. Germline loops: CDR1 SNHLY, CDR2 FYNNEI. V lost 3 bases to trimming and J lost 4 bases, with 18 bases between them. The chain's CDR3 is CASSDPFQGFFTEAFF. In DNA form, the CDR3 reads TGTGCCAGCAGTGACCCCTTCCAGGGGTTTTTCACTGAAGCTTTCTTT. Full variable domain (remainder filled in from reference TRBV2 and TRBJ1-1): EPEVTQTPSHQVTQMGQEVILRCVPISNHLYFYWYRQILGQKVEFLVSFYNNEISEKSEIFDDQFSVERPDGSNFTLKIRSTKLEDSAMYFCASSDPFQGFFTEAFFGQGTRLTVV.

This clone came up once. The chain joins TRBV5-1 to TRBJ2-2; 7 bases fit TRBD2. Trimming took 0 bases from V and 6 from J; bases not matched to a gene: 5. The CDR3 is made up of 15 amino acids. Germline CDR1 is SGHRS and CDR2 is YFSETQ. CDR3 sequence: CASSLAAGVAGELFF. The CDR3 bases are TGCGCCAGCAGCTTGGCTGCGGGAGTGGCCGGGGAGCTGTTTTTT.

V and J are TRBV18 and TRBJ2-2, with 9 nucleotides matching TRBD2. Trimming at V came to 3 bases and at J to 6 bases, leaving 8 bases not matched to a gene. Germline loops: CDR1 KGHSH, CDR2 LQKENI. This CDR3 has 16 residues. The chain's CDR3 is CASSPQREAHAGELFF. CDR3 bases: TGTGCCAGCTCACCTCAGCGGGAGGCTCATGCCGGGGAGCTGTTTTTT.

The rearrangement uses TRBV10-3 and TRBJ1-3; D is ambiguous. Trimming shortened V by 8 bases and J by 2 bases, and 7 bases separated the two germline ends. The CDR3 is 12 amino acids. Germline lookup yields CDR1 ENHRY and CDR2 SYGVKD. CDR3 residues: CAIENTGNTIYF. CDR3 DNA sequence: TGTGCCATCGAGAACACTGGAAACACCATATATTTT.

The rearrangement links TRBV6-6 to TRBJ1-2; TRBD1 aligns across 8 bases. The CDR3 is 13 amino acids. The V gene end was trimmed by 4 bases and the J gene end by 6 bases; junction bases not matched to a gene: 4. The germline V gene encodes CDR1 MNHNY and CDR2 SVGAGI (reference sequence). CDR3 loop: CASSLQTGDGYTF. The CDR3 DNA is TGTGCCAGCAGTTTACAGACAGGGGATGGCTACACCTTC.

The chain combines TRBV4-3 with TRBJ2-1; no clear D gene. There are 15 residues in the CDR3. The germline gives CDR1 LGHNA, CDR2 YSLEER. The V end was cut by 0 bases, the J end by 8 bases, with 14 bases between. The CDR3 region is CASSQDRYSPYEQFF. The CDR3 region has the DNA TGCGCCAGCAGCCAAGATAGGTACAGTCCCTATGAGCAGTTCTTC.

The CDR3 reads CASSAGQGTEAFF. The CDR3 nucleotides read TGTGCCAGCAGCGCCGGACAGGGGACTGAAGCTTTCTTT. The chain combines TRBV9 with TRBJ1-1; TRBD1 matches at 9 bases. J gave up 5 bases and V 3 bases, and 2 bases lay outside the gene matches. Germline values: CDR1 SGDLS, CDR2 YYNGEE. The CDR3 length is 13 residues.

J is TRBJ2-1 and V is TRBV4-1; 14 bases are a match to TRBD2. The CDR3 contains 18 residues. Per the germline V gene, CDR1 is MGHRA and CDR2 is YSYEKL. V was pared by 5 bases and J by 7 bases, with 13 bases of the junction left unmatched. The CDR3: CASSSGTSGSPEVNEQFF. The CDR3 DNA sequence: TGCGCCAGCAGCTCGGGGACTAGCGGGAGCCCCGAGGTAAATGAGCAGTTCTTC.

The rearrangement joins TRBV5-8 to TRBJ1-2; 9 bases agree with TRBD1. The CDR3 sequence is 16 residues long. CDR1 and CDR2 from the germline V gene are SGHTS and YDEGEE. With 2 bases clipped from V and 8 bases from J, the junction kept 13 bases outside the gene matches. CDR3 residues: CASSFRFRDRVGGYTF. For the CDR3, the DNA is TGTGCCAGCAGCTTTCGTTTCCGGGACAGGGTAGGAGGCTACACCTTC.

The chain joins TRBV6-5 to TRBJ1-2; 7 bases line up with TRBD1. CDR3 length equals 15 residues. The junction had 14 bases not matched to a gene; V was cut back by 5 bases and J by 8 bases. The germline V gene has CDR1 MNHEY and CDR2 SVGAGI. The CDR3 nucleotides read TGTGCCAGCAGTAATAAGGACAGGAGCCTGGGGGGCTACACCTTC. It specifies CASSNKDRSLGGYTF.